Following are 20 T cell receptor beta chains from one sample sequenced in a study of cytomegalovirus exposure and HLA in healthy donors. A multiplex PCR was run with 60 Vbeta primers and 13 Jbeta primers. Sequenced by immunoSEQ multiplex PCR; TCRdb stores in-frame clones only, minus some. Of 150,000 to 200,000 clones in the sample, roughly three quarters were seen once. Sequencing was performed on PBMCs. All receptors derive from a woman in her forties in good health and CMV-seronegative.

This clone was observed a few times. The chain couples TRBV28 to TRBJ2-4, with D possibly being TRBD2 (6 bases). V was cut by 6 bases and J by 6 bases, with 21 bases left in between. CDR3 length equals 16 residues. The V gene's germline CDR1 is MDHEN and CDR2 SYDVKM. The CDR3 DNA sequence: TGTGCCAGCAGCCAAATCCGGCCCCCCGGGGGAAACATTCAGTACTTC. It yields the protein CASSQIRPPGGNIQYF.

This rearrangement joins TRBV11-2 to TRBJ1-1, with D possibly TRBD1 on 5 matching bases. The CDR3 loop spans 15 amino acids. With 0 bases removed from V and 0 bases from J, the gap between germline ends came to 8 bases. Germline CDR1 reads SGHAT; CDR2 reads FQNNGV. In nucleotides, the CDR3 is TGTGCCAGCAGCTTAGATGTGGGGCTGAACACTGAAGCTTTCTTT. It is translated as CASSLDVGLNTEAFF.

This chain joins TRBV11-3 and TRBJ2-7; the match to TRBD1 covers 9 bases. Per the germline V gene, CDR1 is SGHNT and CDR2 is YENEEA. The J segment lost 2 bases and the V segment lost 5 bases, leaving 10 bases of the junction unmatched. The CDR3 contains 16 residues. CDR3 residues: CASSPGTGYLPYEQYF. The DNA for the CDR3 is TGTGCCAGCAGCCCGGGGACAGGGTACCTCCCCTACGAGCAGTACTTC.

CDR3 DNA: TGTGCCAGTAGTATAGATCCAGGGGGGAATACCGCCAATGAGCAGTTCTTC. This encodes CASSIDPGGNTANEQFF. The rearrangement uses TRBV19 and TRBJ2-1; D possibly corresponds to TRBD1 (7 bases). The CDR3 totals 17 residues. Germline V gene data show CDR1 as LNHDA and CDR2 as SQIVND (reference sequence). Trimming removed 0 bases at V and 6 bases at J, with 18 bases between.

The CDR3 sequence is CASSRVLREQYF. CDR3 DNA sequence: TGTGCCAGCAGCCGTGTACTACGCGAGCAGTACTTC. V and J are TRBV5-6 and TRBJ2-7; D unclear. The V end lost 4 bases, the J end lost 6 bases, and 11 bases lay between the germline ends. CDR3 size: 12 residues. Germline CDR1 is SGHDT and CDR2 is YYEEEE.

This chain links TRBV4-1 with TRBJ2-1; D possibly corresponds to TRBD1 (5 bases). The CDR3 totals 15 residues. From germline, CDR1 is MGHRA and CDR2 YSYEKL. Between the trimmed V and J ends, which lost 1 base and 2 bases, there was a span of 9 bases. In DNA, the CDR3 is TGCGCCAGCAGCCAAGTACAGGTAACCTACAATGAGCAGTTCTTC. Translation: CASSQVQVTYNEQFF.

The chain combines TRBV25-1 with TRBJ2-7; tentative D call: TRBD1 (6 bases). Trimming left V 1 base short and J 3 bases short, with 13 bases between. From germline, CDR1 is MGHDK and CDR2 SYGVNS. This CDR3 region has 15 residues. This CDR3 is CASSELQTGRYEQYF. The CDR3 nucleotides are TGTGCCAGCAGTGAATTACAAACAGGGCGCTACGAGCAGTACTTC.

The V and J genes are TRBV27 and TRBJ2-3; D unclear. Trimming pared 7 bases from V and 3 bases from J, leaving 17 bases between. This CDR3 is built from 15 residues. The germline CDR1 and CDR2 sequences are MNHEY and SMNVEV (reference sequence). The CDR3 spells CASNPLGSPTDTQYF. The DNA for the CDR3 is TGTGCCAGCAACCCCCTGGGCTCGCCGACAGATACGCAGTATTTT.

This chain connects TRBV11-2 to TRBJ1-2, with D unresolved. Germline values: CDR1 SGHAT, CDR2 FQNNGV. The CDR3 has 14 residues. Trimming left V 5 bases short and J 1 base short, with 11 bases between. Here the CDR3 reads CASSASQINYGYTF. In DNA form, the CDR3 reads TGTGCCAGCAGCGCATCACAGATTAACTATGGCTACACCTTC.

The J gene is TRBJ1-1, the V gene TRBV12-2; the table's TRBD1 call for D was not verified on the DNA. TRBV12-2 is a recognized pseudogene. The CDR3 spans 15 residues. CDR3 protein: CASRLVDRGFTEAFF. The CDR3 bases are TGTGCAAGTCGCTTAGTGGACAGGGGCTTCACTGAAGCTTTCTTT.

The J gene is TRBJ1-6, the V gene TRBV9; D is ambiguous. Trimming stripped 3 bases from V and 10 bases from J, with 14 bases between. CDR1 is SGDLS, CDR2 YYNGEE, per germline. This CDR3 contains 14 residues. CDR3 loop: CASSAELRVSPLHF. DNA of the CDR3: TGTGCCAGCAGCGCCGAGTTACGCGTATCACCCCTCCACTTT.

The rearrangement uses TRBV6-5 and TRBJ1-1; D is unclear. The germline CDR1 and CDR2 sequences are MNHEY and SVGAGI. Trimming cost V 2 bases and J 1 base, with 8 bases left between them. The CDR3 length is 14 residues. CDR3 sequence (DNA): TGTGCCAGCAGTTACGTGCACGGGAACACTGAAGCTTTCTTT. It encodes CASSYVHGNTEAFF.

V gene TRBV5-4 combines with J gene TRBJ2-3; 7 bases agree with TRBD2. J gave up 6 bases and V 0 bases, and 4 bases lay outside the gene matches. This CDR3 is 14 amino acids long. The germline CDR1 and CDR2 sequences are SGHNT and YYREEE (reference sequence). The CDR3: CASSLGRESDTQYF. CDR3 in DNA: TGTGCCAGCAGCTTGGGGCGGGAGTCGGATACGCAGTATTTT.

This clone was observed a handful of times. This chain connects TRBV9 to TRBJ2-3, with 13 bases lining up with TRBD2. The germline V gene encodes CDR1 SGDLS and CDR2 YYNGEE. The CDR3 totals 17 residues. Trimming took 3 bases from V and 6 from J; bases not matched to a gene: 10. The CDR3 loop is CASSATSGRALGDTQYF. CDR3 sequence (DNA): TGTGCCAGCAGCGCCACTAGCGGGAGGGCCTTGGGGGATACGCAGTATTTT.

This clone was detected a few times. The chain links TRBV19 to TRBJ1-5, with TRBD1 as a possible D gene (5 bases). Deletions cut 9 bases from V and 0 bases from J, with 12 bases between. Germline V gene data show CDR1 as LNHDA and CDR2 as SQIVND (reference sequence). The CDR3 consists of 14 residues. CDR3 nucleotide sequence: TGTGCCAGCAAGACAGAATATAGCAATCAGCCCCAGCATTTT. This sequence encodes CASKTEYSNQPQHF.

This sequence joins TRBV5-6 and TRBJ2-3, with D possibly being TRBD1 (6 bases). Germline V gives CDR1 SGHDT, CDR2 YYEEEE. V was pared by 3 bases and J by 8 bases, with 22 bases between. The CDR3 spans 16 residues. CDR3 loop: CASSSPWGHSPGTQYF. In nucleotides, the CDR3 is TGTGCCAGCAGCTCCCCTTGGGGACATAGCCCGGGTACGCAGTATTTT.

This chain uses TRBV5-1 with TRBJ2-7; D perhaps matches TRBD2 (6 bases). CDR3 length: 14 residues. V lost 0 bases to trimming and J lost 3 bases, with 10 bases between them. Germline CDR1 reads SGHRS; CDR2 reads YFSETQ. The CDR3 nucleotides read TGCGCCAGCAGCTTGGGGACTACTAACTACGAGCAGTACTTC. It codes for CASSLGTTNYEQYF.

A single count supports this clone. This chain uses TRBV2 with TRBJ2-2, with 10 bases that match TRBD1. The CDR3 spans 15 residues. Trimming took 4 bases from V and 4 from J; bases not matched to a gene: 3. Germline lookup yields CDR1 SNHLY and CDR2 FYNNEI. For the CDR3, the DNA is TGTGCCAGCAGTGGACAGGGGGCCGGCACCGGGGAGCTGTTTTTT. Translated: CASSGQGAGTGELFF. Using reference TRBV2 and TRBJ2-2 for the parts outside the CDR3, the full variable domain is EPEVTQTPSHQVTQMGQEVILRCVPISNHLYFYWYRQILGQKVEFLVSFYNNEISEKSEIFDDQFSVERPDGSNFTLKIRSTKLEDSAMYFCASSGQGAGTGELFFGEGSRLTVL.

The chain links TRBV7-3 to TRBJ2-1; 9 positions match TRBD2. This CDR3 spans 15 amino acids. Germline V CDR1 and CDR2: SGHTA, FQGTGA. With 0 bases clipped from V and 6 bases from J, the junction kept 3 bases outside the gene matches. The CDR3 region has the DNA TGTGCCAGCAGCTTAACGCGGGAGGGATTCAATGAGCAGTTCTTC. It translates to CASSLTREGFNEQFF.

The CDR3 spells CASSSFRSYEQYF. DNA for the CDR3: TGTGCCAGCAGCTCTTTCAGATCCTACGAGCAGTACTTC. This chain uses TRBV11-3 with TRBJ2-7; D uncertain. CDR1 SGHNT and CDR2 YENEEA come from the germline V gene. The CDR3 sequence is 13 residues long. Trimming took 4 bases from V and 1 from J, leaving 8 bases between them.